Detailed here is one T cell receptor (beta chain). As yet, its antigen is unknown. A much larger clone sits a single nucleotide away, making a read error possible. The data belong to a study of T-cell reconstitution after alpha-beta-depleted transplantation in children. The CDR3 totals 14 residues. Germline V gives CDR1 MNHNS, CDR2 SASEGT. During its preparation, the TCRbeta library received unique molecular identifiers. TCRdb fed the PCR reads into MiXCR, producing one record per CDR3 protein. The data show around 440,000 distinct CDR3 sequences, with about 10% seen just once and around 2% held by the top ten. General observations from the study: Among T cells one year after transplant, newly produced cells accounted for most counts and diversity.

The sample here was PBMCs, taken before TCRalphabeta/CD19-depleted stem cell transplant. J is TRBJ2-7 and V is TRBV6-1; 11 bases are shared with TRBD1. The sequence was obtained from a child aged 2-15 years with inherited bone marrow failure, due to receive a stem cell transplant. CDR3 nucleotide sequence: TGTGCCAGCAGTGGACGGGACAGGGGGAACGACCAGTACTTC. Protein sequence: CASSGRDRGNDQYF.